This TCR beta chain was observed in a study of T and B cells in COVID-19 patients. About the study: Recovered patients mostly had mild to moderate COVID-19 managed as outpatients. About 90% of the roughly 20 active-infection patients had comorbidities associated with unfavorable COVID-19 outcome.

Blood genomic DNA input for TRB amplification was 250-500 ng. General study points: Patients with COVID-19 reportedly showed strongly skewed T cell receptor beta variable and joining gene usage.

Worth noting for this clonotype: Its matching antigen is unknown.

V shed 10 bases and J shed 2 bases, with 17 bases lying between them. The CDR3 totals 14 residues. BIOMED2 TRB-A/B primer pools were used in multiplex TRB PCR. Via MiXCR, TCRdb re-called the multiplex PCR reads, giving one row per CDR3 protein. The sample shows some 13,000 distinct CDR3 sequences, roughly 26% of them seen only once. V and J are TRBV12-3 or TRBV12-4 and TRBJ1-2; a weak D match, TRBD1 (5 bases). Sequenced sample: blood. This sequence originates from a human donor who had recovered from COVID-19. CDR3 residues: CATMKWGGNYGYTF. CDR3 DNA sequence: TGTGCCACCATGAAATGGGGCGGCAACTATGGCTACACCTTC.